Below, 18 T cell receptor beta chains from the same sample are listed, as sequenced in a study of T cells in Graves' hyperthyroidism and ophthalmopathy. The investigators amplified TCR beta CDR3 regions from RNA transcripts. During a first-round RT-PCR of the TCR CDR3, the HTBI primer set was used. TCRdb re-derived calls from the multiplex PCR reads in MiXCR, one entry per CDR3 protein. In the table there are about 640,000 distinct CDR3 sequences, 20% of which are singletons. Material: blood. These TCRs come from a man aged 25-45 years with Graves' ophthalmopathy.

This clonotype was seen more than once but under ten times. The CDR3 DNA reads as TGTGCCAGCAGTTCGCTGACTAGCGGGAGGGCGAAGACCCAGTACTTC. Its protein is CASSSLTSGRAKTQYF. The chain has TRBV27 and TRBJ2-5; TRBD2 matches at 14 bases. V was pared by 4 bases and J by 6 bases, with 7 bases of the junction left unmatched. CDR3 length: 16 amino acids. Germline V gene data show CDR1 as MNHEY and CDR2 as SMNVEV (reference sequence).

This clonotype was counted between two and nine times. The V gene is TRBV6-1, the J gene TRBJ1-2; 10 bases are a match to TRBD1. The V segment lost 1 base and the J segment 5 bases; nucleotides outside the gene matches: 10. The germline gives CDR1 MNHNS, CDR2 SASEGT. The CDR3 sequence is 17 residues long. CDR3: CASSEVPGQGTIYGYTF. The CDR3, as DNA: TGTGCCAGCAGTGAAGTACCGGGACAGGGGACGATTTATGGCTACACCTTC.

The V gene is TRBV28, the J gene TRBJ2-7; 7 bases line up with TRBD2. This CDR3 spans 14 amino acids. Trimming took 6 bases from V and 3 from J; bases not matched to a gene: 8. Germline V gene lookup returns CDR1 MDHEN and CDR2 SYDVKM. The CDR3 loop is CASSPWRESYEQYF. The DNA of the CDR3 is TGTGCCAGCAGCCCCTGGCGGGAGAGCTACGAGCAGTACTTC.

This chain joins TRBV4-3 and TRBJ2-5, with 7 bases aligning to TRBD1. CDR3 length: 16 residues. The germline V gene encodes CDR1 LGHNA and CDR2 YSLEER. V shed 0 bases, J shed 1 base, and the junction held 5 bases outside the gene matches. CDR3 in DNA: TGCGCCAGCAGCCAAGACTTAGGGACAGCCCAAGAGACCCAGTACTTC. Translated: CASSQDLGTAQETQYF.

This clonotype showed up many times. The chain recombines TRBV2 with TRBJ2-1; D might be TRBD2 (6 bases). Germline loops: CDR1 SNHLY, CDR2 FYNNEI. This CDR3 contains 18 residues. Trimming stripped 7 bases from V and 4 bases from J, with 26 bases between. CDR3: CASTRSHSASASYNEQFF. The CDR3 DNA reads as TGTGCCAGCACAAGGAGCCACTCGGCTAGCGCCTCTTACAATGAGCAGTTCTTC.

This clonotype was detected a few times. The V gene is TRBV29-1, the J gene TRBJ2-5, with D possibly matching TRBD1 (5 bases). Germline values: CDR1 SQVTM, CDR2 ANQGSEA. This CDR3 comprises 13 residues. Trimming stripped 7 bases from V and 5 bases from J, with 17 bases between. The CDR3 spells CSATPTGRETQYF. The CDR3 DNA reads as TGCAGCGCGACCCCTACAGGCCGGGAGACCCAGTACTTC.

This clonotype turned up a few times. This chain links TRBV2 with TRBJ2-3; 7 positions match TRBD2. The CDR3 sequence is 12 residues long. Germline CDR1 reads SNHLY; CDR2 reads FYNNEI. J gave up 9 bases and V 4 bases, and 4 bases lay outside the gene matches. The CDR3 sequence is CASSGGGKTQYF. The CDR3 DNA is TGTGCCAGCAGTGGGGGGGGGAAGACGCAGTATTTT.

This clonotype was observed a handful of times. J is TRBJ1-4 and V is TRBV13, with D possibly TRBD1 on 5 matching bases. Trimming stripped 5 bases from V and 1 base from J, with 11 bases between. The CDR3 covers 15 residues. Germline V gene data show CDR1 as PRHDT and CDR2 as FYEKMQ (reference sequence). The CDR3 reads CASSPLGGTNEKLFF. CDR3 in DNA: TGTGCCAGCAGCCCCCTTGGGGGAACTAATGAAAAACTGTTTTTT. Full variable domain (outside the CDR3, taken from reference TRBV13 and TRBJ1-4): AAGVIQSPRHLIKEKRETATLKCYPIPRHDTVYWYQQGPGQDPQFLISFYEKMQSDKGSIPDRFSAQQFSDYHSELNMSSLELGDSALYFCASSPLGGTNEKLFFGSGTQLSVL.

The CDR3 coding sequence is TGTGCCAGCAGCGTCCTCCGGGACAACTCCTACGAGCAGTACTTC. Amino acids: CASSVLRDNSYEQYF. This chain links TRBV7-9 with TRBJ2-7; tentative D call: TRBD1 (6 bases). The CDR3 loop spans 15 amino acids. The V end was cut by 5 bases, the J end by 0 bases, with 14 bases between. Germline CDR1 reads SEHNR; CDR2 reads FQNEAQ (reference sequence). Variable domain in full (rest from reference TRBV7-9 and TRBJ2-7): DTGVSQNPRHKITKRGQNVTFRCDPISEHNRLYWYRQTLGQGPEFLTYFQNEAQLEKSRLLSDRFSAERPKGSFSTLEIQRTEQGDSAMYLCASSVLRDNSYEQYFGPGTRLTVT.

The table lists this clonotype with a few counts. V usage is TRBV20-1 and J usage is TRBJ2-2, with D tentatively TRBD1 (5 bases). The CDR3 loop spans 14 amino acids. The V end lost 2 bases, the J end lost 2 bases, and 9 bases lay between the germline ends. Germline loops: CDR1 DFQATT, CDR2 SNEGSKA (reference sequence). CDR3 DNA sequence: TGCAGTGCTAGACGCAGGGAAAACACCGGGGAGCTGTTTTTT. Translating gives CSARRRENTGELFF.

The chain recombines TRBV6-1 with TRBJ1-5; D is undetermined. Germline V CDR1 and CDR2: MNHNS, SASEGT. Between the trimmed V and J ends, which lost 6 bases and 4 bases, there was a span of 10 bases. The CDR3 spans 13 residues. The CDR3 nucleotides are TGTGCCAGCAGAAACGATGGGAATCAGCCCCAGCATTTT. Amino acids: CASRNDGNQPQHF.

This clonotype was recorded a few times. This sequence joins TRBV5-1 and TRBJ2-1; 9 bases align to TRBD2. Germline CDR1 SGHRS, CDR2 YFSETQ. V lost 6 bases to trimming and J lost 8 bases; unmatched junction nucleotides: 18. CDR3 size: 17 residues. CDR3 sequence (DNA): TGCGCCAGCAAATCTAGGGGTAGCGGGAGTAGTTCGGATGAGCAGTTCTTC. This codes for CASKSRGSGSSSDEQFF. The variable domain in full, completed from reference TRBV5-1 and TRBJ2-1, reads KAGVTQTPRYLIKTRGQQVTLSCSPISGHRSVSWYQQTPGQGLQFLFEYFSETQRNKGNFPGRFSGRQFSNSRSEMNVSTLELGDSALYLCASKSRGSGSSSDEQFFGPGTRLTVL.

The table lists this clonotype with a few counts. This chain links TRBV6-2 or TRBV6-3 with TRBJ2-6; TRBD2 might be the D (5 bases). V was pared by 5 bases and J by 2 bases, with 7 bases between. Germline values: CDR1 MNHEY, CDR2 SVGEGT. CDR3 length: 14 residues. The CDR3 bases are TGTGCCAGCAGTACGACTACTGGGGCCAACGTCCTGACTTTC. Translation: CASSTTTGANVLTF.

The chain combines TRBV12-5 with TRBJ2-2; the match to TRBD2 covers 10 bases. CDR3 length: 16 residues. V lost 3 bases and J lost 2; bases outside the gene matches: 3. The germline V gene encodes CDR1 LGHNT and CDR2 FRNRAP. DNA of the CDR3: TGTGCTAGTGGTTTTTGGACTAGCGGAAACACCGGGGAGCTGTTTTTT. This gives the protein CASGFWTSGNTGELFF.

This clonotype was detected ten times or more. The chain links TRBV3-1 to TRBJ1-2; D call uncertain. From germline, CDR1 is LGHDT and CDR2 YNNKEL (reference sequence). The V and J ends lost 5 bases and 3 bases respectively, with 13 bases between them. The CDR3 covers 14 residues. The CDR3 nucleotides read TGTGCCAGCAGCAACTTAAACACTTACTATGGCTACACCTTC. Residues: CASSNLNTYYGYTF.

The chain uses TRBV9 and TRBJ2-7, with 10 bases fitting TRBD2. The J segment lost 3 bases and the V segment lost 3 bases, leaving 6 bases of the junction unmatched. The CDR3 is 15 residues long. Germline lookup yields CDR1 SGDLS and CDR2 YYNGEE. In DNA form, the CDR3 reads TGTGCCAGCAGCGCGGCCGGGACTAGCGACTACGAGCAGTACTTC. Amino acid sequence: CASSAAGTSDYEQYF.

This sequence joins TRBV7-9 and TRBJ2-7, with TRBD2 identical over 7 bases. CDR1 is SEHNR and CDR2 is FQNEAQ in the germline V gene (reference sequence). The CDR3 has 14 residues. With 5 bases clipped from V and 1 base from J, the junction kept 5 bases outside the gene matches. The CDR3: CASSSGAQSYEQYF. The CDR3, as DNA: TGTGCCAGCAGCAGCGGGGCGCAGTCCTACGAGCAGTACTTC.

This clonotype appeared a few times. V usage is TRBV5-6 and J usage is TRBJ2-1; D gene ambiguous. Trimming stripped 4 bases from V and 2 bases from J, with 16 bases between. The CDR3 is 16 residues long. Germline V CDR1 and CDR2: SGHDT, YYEEEE. The CDR3 loop reads CASSPDPEPTYNEQFF. DNA of the CDR3: TGTGCCAGCAGCCCTGATCCAGAGCCGACCTACAATGAGCAGTTCTTC.